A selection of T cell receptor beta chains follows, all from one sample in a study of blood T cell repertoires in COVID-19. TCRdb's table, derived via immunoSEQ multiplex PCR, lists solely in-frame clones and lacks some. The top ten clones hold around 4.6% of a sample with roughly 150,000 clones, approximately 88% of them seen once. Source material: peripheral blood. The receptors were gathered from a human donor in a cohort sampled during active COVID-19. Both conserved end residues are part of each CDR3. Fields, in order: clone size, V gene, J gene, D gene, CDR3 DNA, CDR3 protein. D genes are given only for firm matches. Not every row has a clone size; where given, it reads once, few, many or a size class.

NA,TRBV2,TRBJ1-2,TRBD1,TGTGCCAGCAGCCGGGACAGGGGAGGCTACACCTTC,CASSRDRGGYTF
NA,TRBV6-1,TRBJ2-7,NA,TGTGCCAGCAGTGAAGGCCCCGGCGAGCAGTACTTC,CASSEGPGEQYF
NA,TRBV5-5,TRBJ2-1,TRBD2,TGTGCCAGCAGCTTGGTAGCGGGAGGGCCCTATGAGCAGTTCTTC,CASSLVAGGPYEQFF
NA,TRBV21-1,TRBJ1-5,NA,TGTGCCAGCGGGGGGGGCTATCAGCCCCAGCATTTT,CASGGGYQPQHF
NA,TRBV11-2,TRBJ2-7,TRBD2,TGTGCCAGCAGCTTAGAACTAGCGGGAGGGTACGAGCAGTACTTC,CASSLELAGGYEQYF
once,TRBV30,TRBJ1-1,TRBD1,TGTGCCTGGGGGACAGTTGAAGCTTTCTTT,CAWGTVEAFF
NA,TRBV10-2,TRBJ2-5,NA,TGCGCCAGCAGGGAGGCTGCGGGGGAGACCCAGTACTTC,CASREAAGETQYF
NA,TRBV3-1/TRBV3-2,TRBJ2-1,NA,TGTGCCAGCAGCCAGGAGGCGGGGATCGATGAGCAGTTCTTC,CASSQEAGIDEQFF
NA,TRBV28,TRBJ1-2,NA,TGTGCCAGCAGTTCCCTCGGCGACAAATCTAACTATGGCTACACCTTC,CASSSLGDKSNYGYTF
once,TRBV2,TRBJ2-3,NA,TGTGCCAGCAGTGGGTCCGGAGCTAGCACAGATACGCAGTATTTT,CASSGSGASTDTQYF
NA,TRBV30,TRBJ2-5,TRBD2,TGTGCCTGGAGCGGACTAGCGGGAGGGTCGCAAGAGACCCAGTACTTC,CAWSGLAGGSQETQYF
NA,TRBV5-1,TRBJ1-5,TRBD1,TGCGCCAGCAGCCCGGGGACAGACAATCAGCCCCAGCATTTT,CASSPGTDNQPQHF
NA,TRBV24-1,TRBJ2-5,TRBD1,TGTGCCACCAGTGATTCGAACTACCAAGACAGGGGTGAGACCCAGTACTTC,CATSDSNYQDRGETQYF
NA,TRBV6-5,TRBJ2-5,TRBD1,TGTGCCAGCAGTCCCGGGACAGGGGGCCAAGAGACCCAGTACTTC,CASSPGTGGQETQYF
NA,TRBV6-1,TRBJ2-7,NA,TGTGCCAGCAGTGAAGTAGACAGAACCTACGAGCAGTACTTC,CASSEVDRTYEQYF
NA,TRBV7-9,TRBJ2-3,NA,TGTGCCAGCAGCTTAGAAGCAGGATTCACAGATACGCAGTATTTT,CASSLEAGFTDTQYF
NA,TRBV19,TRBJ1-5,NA,TGTGCCAGTAGTGTCTCCGGGACAAGGAATCAGCCCCAGCATTTT,CASSVSGTRNQPQHF
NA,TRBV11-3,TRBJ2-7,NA,TGTGCCAGCAGCTTAGAACTCCTCTACGAGCAGTACTTC,CASSLELLYEQYF
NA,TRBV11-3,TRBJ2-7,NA,TGTGCCAGCAGCTTTATTAGTGGAGGGGTTAACGAGCAGTACTTC,CASSFISGGVNEQYF
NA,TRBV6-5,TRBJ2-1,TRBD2,TGTGCCAGCAGTTACTCGGGAGGGGCCCGCAATGAGCAGTTCTTC,CASSYSGGARNEQFF
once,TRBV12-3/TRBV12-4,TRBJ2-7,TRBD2,TGTGCCAGCAGTAGCGGGAGTCTACTCGGGCAGTACTTC,CASSSGSLLGQYF
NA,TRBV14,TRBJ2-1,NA,TGTGCCAGCAGCGCCCAACGAGGGAATGAGCAGTTCTTC,CASSAQRGNEQFF
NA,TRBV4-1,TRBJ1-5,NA,TGCGCCAGCAGCCAAGATTGGGGGCAGGGGTATCAGCCCCAGCATTTT,CASSQDWGQGYQPQHF
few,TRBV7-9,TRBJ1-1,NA,TGTGCCAGCAGCTTAGGAGGGAGCACTGAAGCTTTCTTT,CASSLGGSTEAFF
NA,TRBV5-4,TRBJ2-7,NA,TGTGCCAGCAGCTTGGATAACAGGGTAAGAGGTTCCTACGAGCAGTACTTC,CASSLDNRVRGSYEQYF
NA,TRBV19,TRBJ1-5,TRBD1,TGTGCCAGTAGCGGGACAGGGGGAAGCAATCAGCCCCAGCATTTT,CASSGTGGSNQPQHF
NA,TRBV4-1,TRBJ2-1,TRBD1,TGCGCCAGCACCGCCAGGGTGGACAGGGGAGACAATGAGCAGTTCTTC,CASTARVDRGDNEQFF
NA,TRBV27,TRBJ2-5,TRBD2,TGTGCCAGCAGTTTCTTTAGCGGGGAACAAGAGACCCAGTACTTC,CASSFFSGEQETQYF
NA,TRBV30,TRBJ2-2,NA,TGTGCCTGGAACGGGGATCAATACACCGGGGAGCTGTTTTTT,CAWNGDQYTGELFF
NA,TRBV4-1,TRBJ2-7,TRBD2,TGCGCCAGCAGCCAGGTGACTAGCGGGCAGGTCGAGCAGTACTTC,CASSQVTSGQVEQYF